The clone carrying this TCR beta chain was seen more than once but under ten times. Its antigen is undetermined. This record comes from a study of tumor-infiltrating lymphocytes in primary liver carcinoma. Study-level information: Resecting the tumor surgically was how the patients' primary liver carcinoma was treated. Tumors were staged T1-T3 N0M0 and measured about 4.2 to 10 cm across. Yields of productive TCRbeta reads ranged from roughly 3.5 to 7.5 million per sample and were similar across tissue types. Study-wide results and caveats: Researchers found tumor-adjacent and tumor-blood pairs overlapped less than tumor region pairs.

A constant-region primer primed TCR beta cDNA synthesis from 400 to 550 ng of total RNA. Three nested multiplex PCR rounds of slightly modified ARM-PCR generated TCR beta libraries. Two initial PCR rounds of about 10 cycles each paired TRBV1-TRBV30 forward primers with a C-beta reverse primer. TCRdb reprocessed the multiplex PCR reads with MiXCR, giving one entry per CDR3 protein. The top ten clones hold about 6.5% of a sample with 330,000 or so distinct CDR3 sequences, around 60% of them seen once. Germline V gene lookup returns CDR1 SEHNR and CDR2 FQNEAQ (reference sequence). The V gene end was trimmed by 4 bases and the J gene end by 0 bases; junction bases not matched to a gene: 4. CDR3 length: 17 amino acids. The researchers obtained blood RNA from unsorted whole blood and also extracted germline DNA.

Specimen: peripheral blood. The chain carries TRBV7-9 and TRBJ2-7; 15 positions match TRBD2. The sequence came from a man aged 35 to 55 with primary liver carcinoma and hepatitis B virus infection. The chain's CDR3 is CASSSGTSGRFSYEQYF. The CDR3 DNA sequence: TGTGCCAGCAGCTCCGGGACTAGCGGGAGGTTCTCCTACGAGCAGTACTTC.